Below, 20 T cell receptor beta chains from the same sample are listed, as sequenced in a study of CD8+ T cells in alopecia areata. After isolation, RNA underwent reverse transcription to generate cDNA as the sequencing template. TCRdb's table, derived via immunoSEQ multiplex PCR, lists solely in-frame clones and lacks some. This table holds around 200,000 clones, roughly 61% found once. As to treatment: oral pan-JAK inhibitor, 5-10 mg twice daily. Specimen: CD8+ T cells sorted from blood, collected at week 24, from a patient treated with tofacitinib. The receptors here all came from a human donor with alopecia areata.

In this sample, this clone turned up once. The genes are TRBV10-2 and TRBJ2-7, with D maybe TRBD2 (7 bases). From germline, CDR1 is WSHSY and CDR2 SAAADI. Trimming took 0 bases from V and 5 from J, leaving 11 bases between them. The length of the CDR3 is 14 residues. This chain's CDR3 is CASSESWGGHEQYF. The DNA for the CDR3 is TGCGCCAGCAGTGAGTCTTGGGGGGGGCACGAGCAGTACTTC.

By sample share, this clone is large. Other DNA variants within this sample encode the same CDR3. V and J are TRBV13 and TRBJ2-1; D uncertain. From germline, CDR1 is PRHDT and CDR2 FYEKMQ (reference sequence). CDR3 length: 10 amino acids. The V end was cut by 5 bases, the J end by 10 bases, with 6 bases between. CDR3: CASSGTEQFF. In nucleotides, the CDR3 is TGTGCCAGCAGCGGCACCGAGCAGTTCTTC. Variable domain in full (rest from reference TRBV13 and TRBJ2-1): AAGVIQSPRHLIKEKRETATLKCYPIPRHDTVYWYQQGPGQDPQFLISFYEKMQSDKGSIPDRFSAQQFSDYHSELNMSSLELGDSALYFCASSGTEQFFGPGTRLTVL.

The J gene is TRBJ2-7, the V gene TRBV5-6; tentatively, D is TRBD2 (6 bases). The CDR3 is made up of 13 amino acids. Trimming stripped 4 bases from V and 7 bases from J, with 15 bases between. CDR1 SGHDT and CDR2 YYEEEE come from the germline V gene. CDR3 DNA: TGTGCCAGCAGCATCACTAGCCCCGGGGAGCAGTACTTC. Amino acids: CASSITSPGEQYF. Looking up the rest from reference TRBV5-6 and TRBJ2-7 gives the full variable domain: DAGVTQSPTHLIKTRGQQVTLRCSPKSGHDTVSWYQQALGQGPQFIFQYYEEEERQRGNFPDRFSGHQFPNYSSELNVNALLLGDSALYLCASSITSPGEQYFGPGTRLTVT.

In this sample, this clone turned up once. The V and J genes are TRBV6-6 and TRBJ2-3, with 7 positions matching TRBD1. V gave up 4 bases and J gave up 3 bases; unmatched junction bases: 1. The length of the CDR3 is 13 residues. Germline V gives CDR1 MNHNY, CDR2 SVGAGI (reference sequence). The CDR3 DNA reads TGTGCCAGCAGTTTGACAGGGACAGATACGCAGTATTTT. It yields the protein CASSLTGTDTQYF.

This clone has a handful of counts. The V gene is TRBV11-3, the J gene TRBJ1-4; possible D gene TRBD1, 5 bases. The CDR3 has 13 amino acids. V was clipped by 5 bases and J by 7 bases, with 11 bases between them. CDR1 and CDR2 from the germline V gene are SGHNT and YENEEA. The CDR3 spells CASSTRDGEKLFF. The CDR3 DNA is TGTGCCAGCAGCACACGGGACGGTGAAAAACTGTTTTTT. The full variable domain, completed using reference TRBV11-3 and TRBJ1-4, is EAGVVQSPRYKIIEKKQPVAFWCNPISGHNTLYWYLQNLGQGPELLIRYENEEAVDDSQLPKDRFSAERLKGVDSTLKIQPAELGDSAVYLCASSTRDGEKLFFGSGTQLSVL.

The gene calls are TRBV29-1 and TRBJ1-2; 9 positions match TRBD1. Germline CDR1 reads SQVTM; CDR2 reads ANQGSEA. V lost 3 bases and J lost 6; bases outside the gene matches: 5. The CDR3 consists of 13 residues. CDR3 in DNA: TGCAGCGTTGACACCGGGACAGGGAATGGCTACACCTTC. Its protein is CSVDTGTGNGYTF.

The chain employs TRBV10-3 and TRBJ1-2; 7 nucleotides agree with TRBD1. V was clipped by 6 bases and J by 3 bases; unmatched bases: 13. CDR1 and CDR2 from the germline V gene are ENHRY and SYGVKD. This CDR3 has 16 amino acids. CDR3 residues: CAIRLRQGWVDYGYTF. The CDR3 nucleotides are TGTGCCATCAGGCTGCGACAGGGCTGGGTAGACTATGGCTACACCTTC.

The chain combines TRBV6-5 with TRBJ2-3; no firm D call. There are 15 residues in the CDR3. V dropped 0 bases and J dropped 2 bases, with 9 bases sitting between them. Germline values: CDR1 MNHEY, CDR2 SVGAGI. The CDR3 is CASSYSNGYTDTQYF. In nucleotides, the CDR3 is TGTGCCAGCAGTTACTCGAATGGCTACACAGATACGCAGTATTTT.

This chain joins TRBV2 and TRBJ2-7; 7 nucleotides line up with TRBD1. The germline V gene has CDR1 SNHLY and CDR2 FYNNEI. The ends lost 4 bases at V and 4 bases at J; junction bases unmatched: 4. The CDR3 has 13 residues. CDR3 bases: TGTGCCAGCAGTGCCGGGACAGCTTACGAGCAGTACTTC. It yields the protein CASSAGTAYEQYF.

In this sample, this clone turned up a few times. Compared with germline, one end of the junction differs, possibly owing to a read error. The genes are TRBV19 and TRBJ1-5; D is unresolved. This CDR3 is built from 14 residues. Germline assignment: CDR1 LNHDA and CDR2 SQIVND (reference sequence). CDR3 residues: CASSLEPLYQPQHF. CDR3 in DNA: TGTGCCAGTAGTTTAGAGCCTCTGTATCAGCCCCAGCATTTT.

This clone was counted at least ten times. J is TRBJ1-4 and V is TRBV5-6, with D uncertain. This CDR3 spans 14 amino acids. V shed 4 bases and J shed 2 bases, with 9 bases lying between them. CDR1 and CDR2 from the germline V gene are SGHDT and YYEEEE. As DNA, the CDR3 is TGTGCCAGCAGCCCTGGATGGACTAATGAAAAACTGTTTTTT. Its protein is CASSPGWTNEKLFF.

The rearrangement links TRBV6-5 to TRBJ1-1; D perhaps matches TRBD1 (6 bases). CDR1 MNHEY and CDR2 SVGAGI come from the germline V gene. V was clipped by 6 bases and J by 1 base, with 6 bases between them. This CDR3 spans 12 amino acids. The CDR3 spells CASRQGNTEAFF. CDR3 sequence (DNA): TGTGCCAGCAGACAGGGGAACACTGAAGCTTTCTTT.

The chain uses TRBV7-8 and TRBJ2-5; D unclear. Germline assignment: CDR1 SGHVS and CDR2 FQNEAQ. V lost 1 base and J lost 1, with 7 bases in between. The CDR3 consists of 14 residues. The CDR3, as DNA: TGTGCCAGCAGCTTAGTTACAGTCCAAGAGACCCAGTACTTC. Residues: CASSLVTVQETQYF.

The chain employs TRBV9 and TRBJ2-3, with D tentatively TRBD2 (5 bases). The CDR3 has 12 residues. Germline V CDR1 and CDR2: SGDLS, YYNGEE. Trimming took off 7 bases at V and 1 base at J, with 7 bases between the two ends. The CDR3 is CASARGTDTQYF. The CDR3 coding sequence is TGTGCCAGCGCGAGGGGCACAGATACGCAGTATTTT.

The chain couples TRBV7-9 to TRBJ2-7, with 11 bases lining up with TRBD1. This CDR3 has 15 amino acids. Trimming at V came to 5 bases and at J to 0 bases, leaving 3 bases not matched to a gene. Germline V CDR1 and CDR2: SEHNR, FQNEAQ (reference sequence). For the CDR3, the DNA is TGTGCCAGCAGCACGGACAGGGGGCTCTCCTACGAGCAGTACTTC. Its translation is CASSTDRGLSYEQYF.

The table lists this clone with a few counts. The chain carries TRBV15 and TRBJ1-5, with D possibly matching TRBD1 (5 bases). The CDR3 is 17 residues long. Germline V gene lookup returns CDR1 LNHNV and CDR2 YYDKDF (reference sequence). Trimming left V 9 bases short and J 1 base short, with 22 bases between. DNA of the CDR3: TGTGCCACACAATCCGAGGGGCAGGGAAGGAGCAATCAGCCCCAGCATTTT. Protein sequence: CATQSEGQGRSNQPQHF.

This clone was seen a handful of times. Additional DNA sequences in this sample encode the identical CDR3. The genes are TRBV27 and TRBJ2-1, with 7 bases that match TRBD1. Trimming took 6 bases from V and 4 from J; bases not matched to a gene: 0. The CDR3 consists of 12 residues. In germline, CDR1 is MNHEY, CDR2 SMNVEV (reference sequence). The CDR3 protein is CASRTGYNEQFF. The DNA of the CDR3 is TGTGCCAGCAGGACAGGGTACAATGAGCAGTTCTTC.

This clone has just a few counts. The genes are TRBV7-9 and TRBJ2-5; the D is unclear. The ends were cut back, 6 bases at V and 5 bases at J, with 10 bases in the middle. This CDR3 has 12 amino acids. Germline CDR1 and CDR2: SEHNR and FQNEAQ (reference sequence). The CDR3 is CASSLGRETQYF. The CDR3 bases are TGTGCCAGCAGTCTGGGCAGGGAGACCCAGTACTTC.

The rearrangement links TRBV10-3 to TRBJ1-1, with 7 nucleotides matching TRBD1. The CDR3 sequence is 15 residues long. In germline, CDR1 is ENHRY, CDR2 SYGVKD. V shed 6 bases and J 8 bases; nucleotides not matched to a gene: 15. This CDR3 is CAISETTGKLTEAFF. CDR3 bases: TGTGCCATCAGCGAAACGACAGGGAAACTTACCGAAGCTTTCTTT.

This clone was observed a few times. The V and J genes are TRBV11-2 and TRBJ1-3; no firm D call. V gave up 4 bases and J gave up 0 bases, with 10 bases separating them. This CDR3 has 15 residues. The germline CDR1 and CDR2 sequences are SGHAT and FQNNGV. This CDR3 reads CASSYKPASGNTIYF. DNA of the CDR3: TGTGCCAGCAGCTACAAGCCGGCCTCTGGAAACACCATATATTTT.